Listed below are T cell receptor beta chains from one sample, sequenced in a study of prognosis after radiotherapy for stage I lung cancer. Each CDR3 protein is one row after TCRdb ran MiXCR on the multiplex PCR reads. The sample shows around 14,000 distinct CDR3 sequences, approximately 33% of them seen only once. The material was PBMCs, obtained before or after stereotactic body radiation therapy (not recorded which). Receptor source: a donor older than 45 with non-small cell lung cancer. CDR3s include the opening cysteine and the closing phenylalanine or tryptophan. The D gene is left open where the match is weak. Clone size is not always given. Where it is, it says once, few, many or a class for expanded clones.

>TRBJ2-5|TRBV5-1|many|.
TGCGCCAGCAGCACAAGACAGCTTCAAGAGACCCAGTACTTC
CASSTRQLQETQYF
>TRBJ1-4|TRBV5-6|.|.
TGTGCCAGCAGCTTCGGTAGTTCTGAAAAACTGTTTTTT
CASSFGSSEKLFF
>TRBJ1-2|TRBV27|.|.
TGTGCCAGCAGTAGGGGGGATGGCTACACCTTC
CASSRGDGYTF
>TRBJ2-1|TRBV5-1|medium-sized|TRBD2
TGCGCCAGCAGCCCCGATCCGGGACTAGCTATAGAGCAGTTCTTC
CASSPDPGLAIEQFF
>TRBJ1-3|TRBV20-1|many|.
TGCAGTGCTAGTGACAGGAGCTCTGGAAACACCATATATTTT
CSASDRSSGNTIYF
>TRBJ2-7|TRBV28|.|.
TGTGCCAGCGGTTTAGAGCAGAGGAGCTACGAGCAGTACTTC
CASGLEQRSYEQYF
>TRBJ2-3|TRBV3-1|many|.
TGTGCCAGCAGCATACTCGGGACGCCGGTGAGCACAGATACGCAGTATTTT
CASSILGTPVSTDTQYF
>TRBJ2-7|TRBV27|medium-sized|.
TGTGCCAGCAGTTTAGACCCCTCGGCCTACGAGCAGTACTTC
CASSLDPSAYEQYF
>TRBJ2-4|TRBV27|many|TRBD2
TGTGCCAGTACTGTTAGTAGCGGGGCCAATATTCAGTACTTC
CASTVSSGANIQYF
>TRBJ2-1|TRBV28|medium-sized|TRBD2
TGTGCCAGCAGTTTCCCCCCTCCTAGCGGGAGTTGGGACAATGAGCAGTTCTTC
CASSFPPPSGSWDNEQFF
>TRBJ2-6|TRBV30|many|.
TGTGCCGTACAGAGCAGCTCTGGGGCCAACGTCCTGACTTTC
CAVQSSSGANVLTF
>TRBJ2-1|TRBV20-1|many|.
TGCAGTGCTAGTACTGGTTACAATGAGCAGTTCTTC
CSASTGYNEQFF
>TRBJ2-3|TRBV7-3|medium-sized|.
TGTGCCAGCAGCTTAAATCGTCGCTCAGATACGCAGTATTTT
CASSLNRRSDTQYF
>TRBJ1-3|TRBV6-1|medium-sized|TRBD1
TGTGCCAGCAGTCAACCCGGGACAGGTTTGGGAAACACCATATATTTT
CASSQPGTGLGNTIYF
>TRBJ1-4|TRBV5-1|many|.
TGCGCCAGCAGCTTGGGTGGAGGGAGTGAAAAACTGTTTTTT
CASSLGGGSEKLFF
>TRBJ1-3|TRBV6-1|large|.
TGCGCCAGCAGTGACTTTCTATACGGGGTTAGCTCTGGAAACACCATATATTTT
CASSDFLYGVSSGNTIYF
>TRBJ1-5|TRBV4-1|many|.
TGCGCCAGCAGCCAAGGGGTACAATTGATGGGATCCCAGCATTTT
CASSQGVQLMGSQHF
>TRBJ1-6|TRBV20-1|medium-sized|TRBD1
TGCAGTGCAGCAGGGGGCCTGGGAATTCCCCCCCTCCACTTT
CSAAGGLGIPPLHF
>TRBJ1-1|TRBV6-7|many|.
TGTGCCAGCAGTTACCTCCGGGCCAACTGCATGAACACTGAAGCTTTCTTT
CASSYLRANCMNTEAFF
>TRBJ2-7|TRBV6-5|.|.
TGTGCCAGCAGTTACTCTGGACGGGTCTCCTACGAGCAGTGCTTC
CASSYSGRVSYEQCF
>TRBJ2-5|TRBV20-1|many|.
TGCAGTGCGGGCCCCAGGTTTCGGGAGACCCAGTACTTC
CSAGPRFRETQYF
>TRBJ2-2|TRBV28|many|.
TGTGCCAGCACTCCCGCCGGGTTGGGGTTAAAGACCGGGGAGCTGTTTTTT
CASTPAGLGLKTGELFF
>TRBJ2-7|TRBV6-1|.|.
TGTGCCAGCAGTCCACCTAGCGAGAAGAGCTACGAGCAGTACTTC
CASSPPSEKSYEQYF
>TRBJ2-7|TRBV28|.|.
TGTGCCAGCAGTTTAGGGACGGGGCGTAGAGATCAGTACTTC
CASSLGTGRRDQYF
>TRBJ2-2|TRBV20-1|many|.
TGCAGTGCCCCGGCGGGGACTGGAACGAACACCGGGGAGCTGTTTTTT
CSAPAGTGTNTGELFF
>TRBJ1-1|TRBV5-1|many|.
TGCGCCAGCACCCTAGGGGGGGACACTGAAGCTTTCTTT
CASTLGGDTEAFF
>TRBJ1-2|TRBV5-1|many|TRBD1
TGCGCCAGCAGCTTGGGGATGCAGGGGGACTATGGCTACACCTTC
CASSLGMQGDYGYTF
>TRBJ2-1|TRBV19|many|TRBD2
TGTGCCAGTAGTATCGTGGTGGGGGGGACCTACAATGAGCAGTTCTTC
CASSIVVGGTYNEQFF
>TRBJ2-3|TRBV28|once|.
TGTGCCAGTTCCCCGGTCGACAGGCTGATGGAAGATACGCAGTATTTT
CASSPVDRLMEDTQYF
>TRBJ1-5|TRBV6-1|many|.
TGTGCCAGCAGTGAATACACCTCCGGGGTGCAGCCCCAGCATTTT
CASSEYTSGVQPQHF
>TRBJ1-1|TRBV19|many|.
TGTGCCAGTAGTATCCCCACCAGAGGGGGAAGGAACACTGAAGCTTTCTTT
CASSIPTRGGRNTEAFF
>TRBJ2-1|TRBV7-9|many|TRBD2
TGTGCCAGCGCGGCTAGCGGGTCTTACAATGAGCAGTTCTTC
CASAASGSYNEQFF
>TRBJ2-2|TRBV9|many|TRBD2
TGTGCCAGCAGCGCGACTAGCGGGAACGCCGGGGAGCTGTTTTTT
CASSATSGNAGELFF
>TRBJ2-6|TRBV5-1|.|.
TGCACCAGCAGCGGATCAGCGGGACAACCGGCCAACGTCCTGACTTTC
CTSSGSAGQPANVLTF
>TRBJ2-1|TRBV3-1|many|TRBD2
TGTGCCAGCAGCTCACAAGGAGCGGGAGGAAGGGGGTATGAGCAGTTCTTC
CASSSQGAGGRGYEQFF
>TRBJ2-3|TRBV5-1|many|TRBD1
TGCGCCAGCAGCTCAGGGACAGTCACAGATACGCAGTATTTT
CASSSGTVTDTQYF
>TRBJ1-3|TRBV2|many|.
TGTGCCAGCAGGAGGAGGCAGCTCCTCTCTGGAAACACCATATATTTT
CASRRRQLLSGNTIYF
>TRBJ1-6|TRBV6-2/TRBV6-3|.|TRBD1
TGTGCCAGCCACCCACAGGGGATGGCTCCACCCCTCCACTTT
CASHPQGMAPPLHF
>TRBJ2-6|TRBV15|.|.
TGTGCCACCAGAGACAGCTCTGGGGCCAACGTCCTGACTTTC
CATRDSSGANVLTF
>TRBJ2-5|TRBV18|many|TRBD2
TGTGCCAGCTCACCCAATATACTAGCGAGTCCGAGGGAGACCCAGTACTTC
CASSPNILASPRETQYF